The 19 T cell receptor beta chains below come from one sample, sequenced in a study of shared clonotypes between healthy human individuals. The protocol was immunoSEQ multiplex PCR, while the TCRdb copy is restricted to in-frame clones and leaves out a portion. There are roughly 2 million clones in the sample; roughly 96% occur only once, and under 0.15% lies in the top ten. Sequenced sample: naive CD4+ T cells sorted from blood. Sample subset: CD45RA+ positively selected. Receptors were obtained from a man younger than 35 in good health.

The chain is built from TRBV18 and TRBJ1-6; 9 bases agree with TRBD1. CDR1 and CDR2 from the germline V gene are KGHSH and LQKENI. Losses at the gene ends were 4 bases for V and 4 bases for J; bases not matched to a gene: 11. CDR3 length equals 18 residues. Here the CDR3 DNA reads TGTGCCAGCTCACGAGGGACAGGGTCCTCCATTTATAATTCACCCCTCCACTTT. It translates to CASSRGTGSSIYNSPLHF.

This clone was detected only once. In nucleotides, the CDR3 is TGTGCCAGCAGCCCACTCTCCCAGGAGACCGGGGAGCTGTTTTTT. Translated, it gives CASSPLSQETGELFF. This sequence joins TRBV5-6 and TRBJ2-2; D remains unclear. V was clipped by 4 bases and J by 5 bases, with 15 bases between them. The CDR3 covers 15 residues. The germline V gene encodes CDR1 SGHDT and CDR2 YYEEEE.

V gene TRBV30 combines with J gene TRBJ2-7, with a possible D match to TRBD2 (5 bases). The CDR3 contains 15 residues. V was shortened by 5 bases and J by 1 base, with 18 bases between the two germline ends. Germline V CDR1 and CDR2: GTSNPN, SVGIG (reference sequence). For the CDR3, the DNA is TGTGCCTGGCCCACAACTAGGGATGATTCCTACGAGCAGTACTTC. This gives the protein CAWPTTRDDSYEQYF.

The V call is TRBV2, the J call TRBJ1-1; D call uncertain. The germline gives CDR1 SNHLY, CDR2 FYNNEI. V lost 2 bases, J lost 3 bases, and 7 bases lay in between. There are 13 residues in the CDR3. The CDR3 sequence: CASSESLYTEAFF. The DNA for the CDR3 is TGTGCCAGCAGTGAATCTCTCTACACTGAAGCTTTCTTT.

V is TRBV2 and J is TRBJ2-2; 8 nucleotides line up with TRBD1. CDR3 length: 15 amino acids. Germline V CDR1 and CDR2: SNHLY, FYNNEI. Unmatched junction bases numbered 4, after V lost 4 bases and J lost 3 bases. The CDR3 reads CASSADRVDTGELFF. CDR3 bases: TGTGCCAGCAGTGCGGACAGGGTCGACACCGGGGAGCTGTTTTTT.

With regard to this clone: Other nucleotide sequences from this sample produce the same CDR3. The CDR3 region has the DNA TGTGCCAGCAGTTTGGACGGCAATCAGCCCCAGCATTTT. Residues: CASSLDGNQPQHF. The genes are TRBV6-5 and TRBJ1-5; D gene ambiguous. The germline gives CDR1 MNHEY, CDR2 SVGAGI. Trimming removed 4 bases from V and 2 bases from J, with 6 bases in between. The CDR3 length is 13 residues.

This sequence joins TRBV9 and TRBJ2-7; a possible D gene is TRBD2 (7 bases). Trimming shortened V by 4 bases and J by 2 bases, and 16 bases separated the two germline ends. Germline CDR1 SGDLS, CDR2 YYNGEE. The CDR3 totals 15 residues. CDR3: CASSLEGGPPYEQYF. CDR3 DNA sequence: TGTGCCAGCAGCTTAGAGGGGGGGCCCCCCTACGAGCAGTACTTC.

V and J are TRBV5-8 and TRBJ1-2; no clear D gene. Germline V gene data show CDR1 as SGHTS and CDR2 as YDEGEE. The CDR3 extends over 15 amino acids. The germline V and J ends were trimmed by 0 bases and 2 bases, with 11 bases remaining between them. CDR3 bases: TGTGCCAGCAGCTTGGCGGGCTACACGAACTATGGCTACACCTTC. Its translation is CASSLAGYTNYGYTF.

The gene calls are TRBV5-4 and TRBJ1-2, with D perhaps TRBD1 (6 bases). The CDR3 runs 14 residues. CDR1 is SGHNT and CDR2 is YYREEE in the germline V gene (reference sequence). V was clipped by 0 bases and J by 8 bases, with 14 bases between them. The CDR3 reads CASSLVSDSRGYTF. The CDR3 DNA reads as TGTGCCAGCAGCTTGGTCTCGGACAGCCGGGGCTACACCTTC.

For this clone: The sample carries other DNA sequences with the same CDR3. The rearrangement joins TRBV30 to TRBJ2-5; D may be TRBD1 (5 bases). Per the germline V gene, CDR1 is GTSNPN and CDR2 is SVGIG (reference sequence). The CDR3 is 13 residues long. The V and J ends lost 1 base and 1 base respectively, with 7 bases between them. The CDR3 region has the DNA TGTGCCTGGAGTGGGGGCCTCCAAGAGACCCAGTACTTC. The encoded protein is CAWSGGLQETQYF.

V gene TRBV2 combines with J gene TRBJ2-7; a weak D match, TRBD1 (5 bases). CDR3 size: 13 residues. Trimming pared 3 bases from V and 7 bases from J, leaving 13 bases between. Germline CDR1 reads SNHLY; CDR2 reads FYNNEI. The CDR3: CASSDGAAVEQYF. In nucleotides, the CDR3 is TGTGCCAGCAGTGATGGGGCGGCGGTGGAGCAGTACTTC.

This clone was detected only once. The chain recombines TRBV5-4 with TRBJ2-1, with 8 bases that match TRBD1. With V trimmed by 1 base and J by 5 bases, 2 bases remained unmatched. This CDR3 is 14 amino acids long. Germline lookup yields CDR1 SGHNT and CDR2 YYREEE (reference sequence). The CDR3 protein is CASSLQGAHNEQFF. CDR3 nucleotide sequence: TGTGCCAGCAGCTTGCAGGGGGCCCACAATGAGCAGTTCTTC.

J is TRBJ1-3 and V is TRBV18; D not certain. Between the trimmed V and J ends, which lost 5 bases and 2 bases, there was a span of 10 bases. Germline V CDR1 and CDR2: KGHSH, LQKENI. This CDR3 spans 14 amino acids. CDR3 sequence: CASSSTRAGNTIYF. The DNA of the CDR3 is TGTGCCAGCTCATCTACAAGAGCTGGAAACACCATATATTTT.

V and J are TRBV6-6 and TRBJ1-6; D unresolved. The germline V gene encodes CDR1 MNHNY and CDR2 SVGAGI (reference sequence). The CDR3 is made up of 12 amino acids. Trimming cost V 6 bases and J 10 bases, with 10 bases left between them. CDR3 sequence: CASSPPVSPLHF. In DNA, the CDR3 is TGTGCCAGCAGCCCCCCGGTGTCACCCCTCCACTTT.

The chain links TRBV27 to TRBJ1-6, with D hard to call. The CDR3 loop spans 14 amino acids. Germline-derived CDR1 and CDR2 are MNHEY and SMNVEV (reference sequence). V was shortened by 5 bases and J by 4 bases, with 9 bases between the two germline ends. DNA of the CDR3: TGTGCCAGCAGTCCCGATCCTTATAATTCACCCCTCCACTTT. It translates to CASSPDPYNSPLHF.

The chain has TRBV5-6 and TRBJ2-1; 10 nucleotides line up with TRBD1. Trimming at V came to 3 bases and at J to 3 bases, leaving 3 bases not matched to a gene. This CDR3 comprises 15 residues. Per the germline V gene, CDR1 is SGHDT and CDR2 is YYEEEE. This CDR3 is CASSSGTGVYNEQFF. CDR3 sequence (DNA): TGTGCCAGCAGCTCCGGGACAGGGGTCTACAATGAGCAGTTCTTC.

This clone was seen a few times. The genes are TRBV30 and TRBJ2-5; D uncertain. Germline CDR1 is GTSNPN and CDR2 is SVGIG (reference sequence). V gave up 1 base and J gave up 2 bases, with 17 bases separating them. CDR3 length: 16 residues. CDR3 coding DNA: TGTGCCTGGAGTGGAGGCGTCGGCTTTTATCAAGAGACCCAGTACTTC. Its translation: CAWSGGVGFYQETQYF.

The chain couples TRBV4-3 to TRBJ2-7; possibly TRBD1 or TRBD2 for D (5 bases each). Germline CDR1 and CDR2: LGHNA and YSLEER. V was pared by 0 bases and J by 5 bases, with 17 bases between. CDR3 length: 16 amino acids. This chain's CDR3 is CASSQEGELYPDEQYF. The CDR3 DNA sequence: TGCGCCAGCAGCCAAGAGGGGGAGCTATACCCCGACGAGCAGTACTTC.

The gene calls are TRBV25-1 and TRBJ1-6; D ambiguous. Trimming removed 3 bases at V and 9 bases at J, with 15 bases between. Germline assignment: CDR1 MGHDK and CDR2 SYGVNS. The CDR3 is 15 residues long. The DNA for the CDR3 is TGTGCCAGCAGTGACTCCTTGGTCGGGATTTCACCCCTCCACTTT. Protein product: CASSDSLVGISPLHF.